The present entry profiles one T cell receptor beta chain with its context. Its antigen is not identified. The sample belongs to a study of cytomegalovirus exposure and HLA in healthy donors. Findings and limits, study-wide: Later work associated around 18,000 TCR beta sequences with HLA alleles at 0.05 false discovery rate. The study reported that TCR beta sequences accurately predicted HLA-A and HLA-B alleles in most subjects. Reports showed the classifier diagnosing cytomegalovirus status with high specificity and sensitivity.

PCR primers comprised 60 Vbeta and 13 Jbeta primers. The assay was immunoSEQ multiplex PCR, and TCRdb's table has in-frame clones only and misses some. The sample holds some 150,000 clones; roughly 82% are singletons and the top ten take about 5.6%. Sequencing was done on a sample of PBMCs. This TCR was recovered from a young man in good health and CMV-seropositive.

CDR3 amino acids: CASSLRAGEQETQYF. Here the CDR3 DNA reads TGTGCCAGCAGCTTACGAGCGGGGGAGCAAGAGACCCAGTACTTC. This sequence joins TRBV7-9 and TRBJ2-5; 8 nucleotides agree with TRBD2. CDR1 is SEHNR and CDR2 is FQNEAQ in the germline V gene (reference sequence). The V gene end was trimmed by 2 bases and the J gene end by 2 bases; junction bases not matched to a gene: 4. This CDR3 region has 15 residues. Using reference TRBV7-9 and TRBJ2-5 for the parts outside the CDR3, the full variable domain is DTGVSQNPRHKITKRGQNVTFRCDPISEHNRLYWYRQTLGQGPEFLTYFQNEAQLEKSRLLSDRFSAERPKGSFSTLEIQRTEQGDSAMYLCASSLRAGEQETQYFGPGTRLLVL.